One and the same sample provided the 11 T cell receptor beta chains below, sequenced in a study of blood T cells in healthy people across ages. Next came a second PCR, run for about 6 to 11 cycles, which used a sample-barcoded 5' primer along with a J-beta primer mix. TCRdb passed the 5' RACE reads through MiXCR, listing each CDR3 protein once. Here the sample spans around 990,000 distinct CDR3 sequences, approximately 26% being singletons. The same data also went into a second study, on T cells of mothers and their children.

Sequenced material: blood. These receptors all stem from a girl between 2 and 10 years old in good health.

This clonotype was seen repeatedly, ten times or more. The rearrangement uses TRBV12-3 or TRBV12-4 and TRBJ1-2; D remains ambiguous. This CDR3 comprises 12 residues. The V end lost 3 bases, the J end lost 4 bases, and 6 bases lay between the germline ends. CDR3 in DNA: TGTGCCAGCAGTTTTGGACTCTATGGCTACACCTTC. As protein: CASSFGLYGYTF.

The table lists this clonotype with a few counts. The V gene is TRBV7-2, the J gene TRBJ2-2; perhaps TRBD1 as D (5 bases). This CDR3 has 12 amino acids. The V end was cut by 3 bases, the J end by 11 bases, with 10 bases between. From germline, CDR1 is SGHTA and CDR2 FQGNSA. Written as DNA, the CDR3 is TGTGCCAGCAGCTTTGGGGCCAATGAGCTGTTTTTT. Translation: CASSFGANELFF.

This chain joins TRBV7-8 and TRBJ1-6, with 9 bases aligning to TRBD1. The V and J ends lost 5 bases and 7 bases, in that order; junction bases with no gene match: 3. The CDR3 loop spans 14 amino acids. Germline loops: CDR1 SGHVS, CDR2 FQNEAQ. CDR3 region: CASSDGQGNSPLHF. The DNA of the CDR3 is TGTGCCAGCAGCGATGGACAGGGGAATTCACCCCTCCACTTT.

The table lists this clonotype with a few counts. The chain combines TRBV28 with TRBJ1-1; D possibly corresponds to TRBD1 (6 bases). CDR1 is MDHEN, CDR2 SYDVKM, per germline. There are 13 residues in the CDR3. The V and J ends lost 6 bases and 1 base respectively, with 9 bases between them. The CDR3 reads CASRVRGNTEAFF. The CDR3 bases are TGTGCCAGCAGGGTCAGGGGGAACACTGAAGCTTTCTTT.

The CDR3 protein is CASQTTQGSDNEQFF. CDR3 sequence (DNA): TGTGCCAGCCAGACTACTCAGGGTAGCGACAATGAGCAGTTCTTC. The chain uses TRBV2 and TRBJ2-1; tentatively, D is TRBD1 or TRBD2 (5 bases each). V lost 8 bases and J lost 5, with 19 bases in between. The length of the CDR3 is 15 residues. Germline values: CDR1 SNHLY, CDR2 FYNNEI.

At least ten counts were recorded for this clonotype. The chain links TRBV7-3 to TRBJ1-1, with D perhaps matching TRBD1 (6 bases). Trimming stripped 4 bases from V and 6 bases from J, with 12 bases between. Germline V gene sequence: CDR1 SGHTA, CDR2 FQGTGA. This CDR3 spans 13 amino acids. The CDR3 sequence is CASSSTAGAEAFF. The DNA for the CDR3 is TGTGCCAGCAGCTCAACGGCAGGGGCTGAAGCTTTCTTT.

The rearrangement links TRBV6-6 to TRBJ2-7; D remains unclear. Trimming pared 0 bases from V and 2 bases from J, leaving 2 bases between. CDR3 length: 12 amino acids. The germline CDR1 and CDR2 sequences are MNHNY and SVGAGI (reference sequence). The CDR3 nucleotides are TGTGCCAGCAGTTACTCTCCCTACGAGCAGTACGTC. Translation: CASSYSPYEQYV.

This sequence joins TRBV7-2 and TRBJ2-5; D is possibly TRBD2 (6 bases). V was cut by 5 bases and J by 5 bases, with 21 bases left in between. The CDR3 is 16 residues long. Germline V gives CDR1 SGHTA, CDR2 FQGNSA. CDR3 nucleotides: TGTGCCAGCAGCGCCTTCCGGGAGTCGCTGCGGGAGACCCAGTACTTC. Its protein product is CASSAFRESLRETQYF.

This clonotype has just a few counts. This CDR3 reads CASSHLAARLYEQYF. CDR3 coding DNA: TGCGCCAGCAGCCATCTAGCGGCTCGCCTCTACGAGCAGTACTTC. The genes are TRBV4-1 and TRBJ2-5, with 7 bases matching TRBD2. The J call may be faulty, since TRBJ2-7 better matches the DNA end. Germline V gene lookup returns CDR1 MGHRA and CDR2 YSYEKL. The CDR3 has 15 amino acids.

The gene calls are TRBV5-6 and TRBJ2-1; 9 bases align to TRBD2. Germline lookup yields CDR1 SGHDT and CDR2 YYEEEE. This CDR3 is 16 amino acids long. The V segment lost 4 bases and the J segment 5 bases; nucleotides outside the gene matches: 10. CDR3 coding DNA: TGTGCCAGCAGCCACCTTAGCGGGAGAGAGCACAATGAGCAGTTCTTC. Translating it yields CASSHLSGREHNEQFF.

The gene calls are TRBV29-1 and TRBJ1-4; D ambiguous. Trimming shortened V by 4 bases and J by 0 bases, and 6 bases separated the two germline ends. CDR3 length: 13 amino acids. Germline V gives CDR1 SQVTM, CDR2 ANQGSEA. CDR3 residues: CSVAGPTNEKLFF. DNA for the CDR3: TGCAGCGTTGCTGGACCAACTAATGAAAAACTGTTTTTT.